Sequencing of this T cell receptor (beta chain) was carried out in a study of Ad26.COV2.S vaccination and SARS-CoV-2 variants. Study-wide results and limits: It was vaccine recipients, not placebo recipients, who had the higher spike-specific TCR breadth.

With respect to this clone: No antigen is known for it.

Repertoires were generated with immunoSEQ multiplex PCR, while TCRdb's copy carries only in-frame clones and drops some. The sample lists 350,000 to 450,000 clones, 80% to 90% seen once, with roughly 3.5% in the top ten. Treatment here: roughly 20 received Ad26.COV2.S at low or high dose, single or two shots; about 5 received placebo; per-sample allocation not given. Sample collection was performed on day 63 after the first vaccine or placebo injection. This CDR3 has 15 amino acids. Germline values: CDR1 SGHRS, CDR2 YFSETQ. V lost 1 base to trimming and J lost 4 bases, with 14 bases between them. The receptor was isolated from a person between 18 and 59 years old who received the Ad26.COV2.S COVID-19 vaccine or a placebo. The gene calls are TRBV5-1 and TRBJ1-1, with D uncertain. The sample consisted of peripheral blood, taken in a trial of Ad26.COV2.S vaccine versus placebo. As DNA, the CDR3 is TGCGCCAGCAGCTTGAGGTCAGGAGGTCTCACTGAAGCTTTCTTT. Protein: CASSLRSGGLTEAFF.